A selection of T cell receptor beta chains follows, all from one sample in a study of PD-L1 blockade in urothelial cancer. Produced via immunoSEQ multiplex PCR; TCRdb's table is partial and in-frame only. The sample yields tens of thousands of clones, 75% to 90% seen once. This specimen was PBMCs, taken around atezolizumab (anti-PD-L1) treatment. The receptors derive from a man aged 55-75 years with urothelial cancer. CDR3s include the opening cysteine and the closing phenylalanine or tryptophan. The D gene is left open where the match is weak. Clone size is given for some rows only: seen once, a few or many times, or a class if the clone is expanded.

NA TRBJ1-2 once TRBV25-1 TGTGCCAGCATCCCCCCGGACAGCTATGGCTACACCTTC CASIPPDSYGYTF
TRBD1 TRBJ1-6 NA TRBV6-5 TGTGCCAGCAGTTATACGGACAGGGGTAATTCACCCCTCCACTTT CASSYTDRGNSPLHF
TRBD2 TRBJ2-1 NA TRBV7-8 TGTGCCAGCAGCAAACTTAGCGGGAGGTCGTACAATGAGCAGTTCTTC CASSKLSGRSYNEQFF
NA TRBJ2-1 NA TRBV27 TGTGCCAGCAGTTCCTCTAGAATCCTATCCAATGAGCAGTTCTTC CASSSSRILSNEQFF
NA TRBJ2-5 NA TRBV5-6 TGTGCCAGCAGCTTCACCGGGACAGCGGGGGCCCAGTACTTC CASSFTGTAGAQYF
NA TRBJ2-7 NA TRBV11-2 TGTGCCAGCAGCTCCTCAGGGTACGGTCGATACGAGCAGTACTTC CASSSSGYGRYEQYF
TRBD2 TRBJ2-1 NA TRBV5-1 TGCGCCAGCAGCTTGGCGGGCGGGAGGACGCCCTACAATGAGCAGTTCTTC CASSLAGGRTPYNEQFF
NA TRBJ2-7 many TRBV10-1 TGCGCCAGCAGTTCAGTTCCTTTCGACTACGAGCAGTACTTC CASSSVPFDYEQYF
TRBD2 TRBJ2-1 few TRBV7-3 TGTGCCAGCAGCCCCCAAGGAAGCGGGGGCCGCAATGAGCAGTTCTTC CASSPQGSGGRNEQFF
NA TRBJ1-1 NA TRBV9 TGTGCCAGCAGCGTAGTCTCTGAAGCTTTCTTT CASSVVSEAFF
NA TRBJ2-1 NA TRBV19 TGTGCCAGTAGTATATACGGTGTGAGCTCCTACAATGAGCAGTTCTTC CASSIYGVSSYNEQFF
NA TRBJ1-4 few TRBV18 TGTGCCAGCTCACCAATGGACTGGGCCCGGCCCGAAAAACTGTTTTTT CASSPMDWARPEKLFF
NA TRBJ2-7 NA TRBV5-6 TGTGCCAGCAGCTTGGTCGGACAAGGCTACGAGCAGTACTTC CASSLVGQGYEQYF
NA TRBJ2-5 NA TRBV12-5 TGTGCTAGTTCAAAATCTAGGAGTCAAGAGACCCAGTACTTC CASSKSRSQETQYF
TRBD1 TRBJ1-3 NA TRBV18 TGTGCCAGCTCACCCAGTGCGACAGGGATCTCTGGAAACACCATATATTTT CASSPSATGISGNTIYF
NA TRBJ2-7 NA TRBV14 TGTGCCAGCAGCCCGGGAGTTCTCGAGCAGTACTTC CASSPGVLEQYF
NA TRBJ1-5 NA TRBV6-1 TGTGCCAGCAGTGAAAGTCGGGTTCAGCCCCAGCATTTT CASSESRVQPQHF
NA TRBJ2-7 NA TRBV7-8 TGTGCCAGCGTCCAACCCCCGGGTTACGAGCAGTACTTC CASVQPPGYEQYF